This T cell receptor beta chain derives from a study of vaccination effects on CD4 cells after COVID-19. Study-level background: The second dose preceded post-vaccine samples by a median of 72 days. Notes on the study in general: Recruitment yielded few convalescent patients, and the study had no early post-infection timepoints. Clones induced by infection and by vaccine showed marked clonal contraction late after vaccination.

Only in-frame clones appear in the TCRdb table, and some are missing; sequencing was by immunoSEQ multiplex PCR. This table holds about 40,000 clones, about 63% found once. CDR3 length: 12 amino acids. Trimming pared 6 bases from V and 2 bases from J, leaving 7 bases between. Germline V lookup: CDR1 SGHKS, CDR2 YYEKEE (reference sequence). In the case of this clone: What it binds is unknown.

With approximately 9 days of culture completed, CD4+ T cells were isolated. Vaccine administered to participants consisted of two doses of either BNT162b2 or mRNA-1273. Vaccine recipients had no previous SARS-CoV-2 infection; their nucleocapsid antibodies were negative. The chain uses TRBV5-5 and TRBJ2-3; the D is unclear. The sequencing used CD4+ T cells from PBMCs cultured without peptide, collected after COVID-19 vaccination. The clonotype was recovered from a human donor who received a COVID-19 vaccine. CDR3 nucleotide sequence: TGTGCCAGCAATCGAGACACAGATACGCAGTATTTT. The encoded protein is CASNRDTDTQYF.